Listed below are T cell receptor beta chains from one sample, sequenced in a study of blood T cell repertoires in COVID-19. Profiled with immunoSEQ multiplex PCR; TCRdb holds only in-frame clones, not every one. The sample contains over 200,000 clones, 85% to 90% of which appear only once. The sequencing sample was made of PBMCs or T cells enriched from blood (not recorded which). The receptor set was obtained from a young man who had been exposed to COVID-19. Both conserved end residues are part of each CDR3. D genes are given only for firm matches. The size of a clone is reported for some rows only, either as once, few or many, or as a class for expanded clones.

V,D,size,J,DNA,CDR3
TRBV4-1,NA,NA,TRBJ2-7,TGCGCCAGCAGCCAAGTCGGTCGCGCAACCTACGAGCAGTACTTC,CASSQVGRATYEQYF
TRBV7-6,TRBD1,few,TRBJ1-1,TGTGCCAGCAGCCCCGGACAGGGGACGAACACTGAAGCTTTCTTT,CASSPGQGTNTEAFF
TRBV6-5,NA,NA,TRBJ2-4,TGTGCCACCCGGGAGCAGGTCGGAGTTAGCATTCAGTACTTC,CATREQVGVSIQYF
TRBV6-1,NA,NA,TRBJ2-5,TGTGCCAGCAGTGAAGCTTTTCGGGCGGGCTCGGGTAACTTC,CASSEAFRAGSGNF
TRBV11-2,NA,NA,TRBJ2-7,TGTGCCAGCAGCTTGGGGCAGTCAAGTTACTACGAGCAGTACTTC,CASSLGQSSYYEQYF
TRBV2,NA,NA,TRBJ1-5,TGTGCCAGCAGTGAAGTAGGGACTGTTAGCAATCAGCCCCAGCATTTT,CASSEVGTVSNQPQHF
TRBV27,NA,few,TRBJ2-7,TGTGCCAGCAGTTTATCCCTCGGGGATCACGGCGAGCAGTACTTC,CASSLSLGDHGEQYF
TRBV4-1,NA,NA,TRBJ1-5,TGCGCCAGCAGCCAAGGAGGAATTAGCAATCAGCCCCAGCATTTT,CASSQGGISNQPQHF
TRBV5-4,NA,NA,TRBJ1-6,TGTGCCAGCAGCCAGCAGGGAACCAGCAATTCACCCCTCCACTTT,CASSQQGTSNSPLHF
TRBV3-1/TRBV3-2,TRBD2,NA,TRBJ2-5,TGTGCCAGCAGCCAAGATTCTCCCTCTACTTTCGGGGGGGGCGGGCAGACCCAGTACTTC,CASSQDSPSTFGGGGQTQYF
TRBV15,TRBD1,NA,TRBJ2-3,TGTGCCACCAGCAAGCCCCGAAGGGACAGGGGGATAGATACGCAGTATTTT,CATSKPRRDRGIDTQYF
TRBV20-1,NA,few,TRBJ1-5,TGCAGTGCTAGTCCTACAGGGTTCAATCAGCCCCAGCATTTT,CSASPTGFNQPQHF
TRBV7-2,NA,NA,TRBJ1-1,TGTGCCAGCAGCTCTTATGGTCAGGTGAACACTGAAGCTTTCTTT,CASSSYGQVNTEAFF
TRBV11-1,TRBD2,NA,TRBJ2-7,TGTGCCAGCGGAAATAGCGGGACACACTACGAGCAGTACTTC,CASGNSGTHYEQYF
TRBV7-6,NA,NA,TRBJ2-1,TGTGCCAGCAGCCACTCCTGGGCGGGGGCCCTCTACAATGAGCAGTTCTTC,CASSHSWAGALYNEQFF
TRBV30,TRBD1,NA,TRBJ1-1,TGTGCCTATGACAGGGGTCTGAACACTGAAGCTTTCTTT,CAYDRGLNTEAFF
TRBV6-5,NA,NA,TRBJ2-1,TGTGCCAGCAGTCTTACTAGCAGCAGGAACAATGAGCAGTTCTTC,CASSLTSSRNNEQFF
TRBV13,TRBD2,NA,TRBJ2-3,TGTGCCAGCAGCACCAGGTCTCTAGCGGGGGGGATTTCAGATACGCAGTATTTT,CASSTRSLAGGISDTQYF
TRBV9,TRBD2,NA,TRBJ2-3,TGTGCCAGCAGCGCCAGGACTAGCCCAGGAGGGGCGCAGTATTTT,CASSARTSPGGAQYF
TRBV2,NA,few,TRBJ2-5,TGTGCCAGCAGGGAGATAATGGGAGAGACCCAGTACTTC,CASREIMGETQYF